What follows are 6 T cell receptor beta chains derived from one specimen sequenced in a study of T cell responses to AZD1222 COVID-19 vaccine. The method was immunoSEQ multiplex PCR; TCRdb's version includes in-frame clones alone and lacks a portion of them. The sample includes 150,000 to 200,000 clones, 88% seen only once; the top ten take 25% to 30%. The sample was peripheral blood, taken 28 days after the second AZD1222 dose. These receptors were obtained from an adult who received the AZD1222 COVID-19 vaccine.

The J gene is TRBJ1-1, the V gene TRBV6-5; 7 positions match TRBD1. The germline V gene encodes CDR1 MNHEY and CDR2 SVGAGI. This CDR3 comprises 15 residues. V dropped 4 bases and J dropped 4; count of bases not matched to a gene: 9. As DNA, the CDR3 is TGTGCCAGCAGTTCACGACAGGGATCGGGCACTGAAGCTTTCTTT. It translates to CASSSRQGSGTEAFF.

The CDR3 region has the DNA TGTGCCAGTAGGGCTAGCGGTAGCTCCTACAATGAGCAGTTCTTC. It specifies CASRASGSSYNEQFF. This chain uses TRBV19 with TRBJ2-1; 7 bases map to TRBD2. This CDR3 contains 15 residues. CDR1 is LNHDA, CDR2 SQIVND, per germline (reference sequence). Trimming took 6 bases from V and 0 from J; bases not matched to a gene: 5.

The chain combines TRBV19 with TRBJ2-2, with 7 bases matching TRBD1. Germline V gives CDR1 LNHDA, CDR2 SQIVND (reference sequence). The CDR3 is 15 residues long. V was pared by 4 bases and J by 4 bases, with 6 bases of the junction left unmatched. The CDR3 sequence: CASSRNKGATGELFF. The CDR3 DNA follows: TGTGCCAGTAGTAGAAACAAGGGGGCCACCGGGGAGCTGTTTTTT.

CDR3 in DNA: TGTGCCAGCAGTGGGGGACTTGGGACAGGGTTCACAGATACGCAGTATTTT. Translated: CASSGGLGTGFTDTQYF. The chain combines TRBV2 with TRBJ2-3; 9 nucleotides agree with TRBD1. This CDR3 comprises 17 residues. V lost 4 bases and J lost 2; bases outside the gene matches: 10. Germline values: CDR1 SNHLY, CDR2 FYNNEI.

This chain connects TRBV11-2 to TRBJ2-7, with D perhaps given as TRBD1 or TRBD2 (5 bases each). CDR3 length equals 15 residues. CDR1 is SGHAT, CDR2 FQNNGV, per germline. V lost 5 bases and J lost 2, with 16 bases in between. CDR3 sequence reads: CASSQPLGATYEQYF. CDR3 nucleotide sequence: TGTGCCAGCAGCCAGCCCCTCGGGGCTACCTACGAGCAGTACTTC.

V usage is TRBV27 and J usage is TRBJ1-1; 8 nucleotides line up with TRBD1. With V trimmed by 8 bases and J by 0 bases, 8 bases remained unmatched. CDR1 and CDR2 from the germline V gene are MNHEY and SMNVEV (reference sequence). CDR3 length: 15 residues. In nucleotides, the CDR3 is TGTGCCAGCTCAACGGACAGGGCGATGAACACTGAAGCTTTCTTT. Its protein is CASSTDRAMNTEAFF.